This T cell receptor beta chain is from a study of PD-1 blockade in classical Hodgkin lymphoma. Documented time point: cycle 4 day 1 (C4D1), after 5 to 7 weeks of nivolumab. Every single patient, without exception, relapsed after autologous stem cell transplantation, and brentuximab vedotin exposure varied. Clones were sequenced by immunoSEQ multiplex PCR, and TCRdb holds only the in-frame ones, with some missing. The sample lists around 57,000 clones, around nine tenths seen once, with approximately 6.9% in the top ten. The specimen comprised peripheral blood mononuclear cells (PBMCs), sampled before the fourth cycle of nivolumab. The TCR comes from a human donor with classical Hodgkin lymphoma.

The CDR3 region is CASSQGWGGYTF. DNA of the CDR3: TGCGCCAGCAGCCAAGGTTGGGGTGGCTACACCTTC. The J gene is TRBJ1-2, the V gene TRBV4-1, with D unclear. The CDR3 extends over 12 amino acids. CDR1 and CDR2 (germline): MGHRA, YSYEKL. V lost 1 base and J 7 bases, leaving 7 bases between the germline ends.